A single sample is the source of the 8 T cell receptor beta chains below, sequenced in a study of blood T cell repertoires in COVID-19. Clones were sequenced by immunoSEQ multiplex PCR, and TCRdb holds only the in-frame ones, with some missing. The sample holds 150,000 to 160,000 clones, 75% to 90% seen once. Material for sequencing was peripheral blood. The source is a woman aged 70-85 years with acute or convalescent COVID-19.

DNA of the CDR3: TGTGCCAGCAGTGTATCATACAGGGGTTCCTATAATTCACCCCTCCACTTT. Translating it yields CASSVSYRGSYNSPLHF. The chain carries TRBV6-1 and TRBJ1-6; 7 bases fit TRBD1. V trimming: 4 bases; J trimming: 1 base; junction bases outside the gene matches: 7. This CDR3 is 17 amino acids long. The germline V gene encodes CDR1 MNHNS and CDR2 SASEGT.

The rearrangement joins TRBV5-1 to TRBJ2-3, with D perhaps TRBD2 (6 bases). The V and J ends lost 6 bases and 3 bases respectively, with 11 bases between them. This CDR3 has 13 amino acids. CDR1 SGHRS and CDR2 YFSETQ come from the germline V gene. CDR3 DNA sequence: TGCGCCAGCAAGGGCGGGGAGACAGATACGCAGTATTTT. Translation gives CASKGGETDTQYF.

The gene calls are TRBV28 and TRBJ1-5; D unclear. The CDR3 is made up of 14 amino acids. Per germline, CDR1 MDHEN and CDR2 SYDVKM. V was pared by 7 bases and J by 6 bases, with 16 bases between. CDR3 protein: CASTARGKFQPQHF. In DNA, the CDR3 is TGTGCCAGCACGGCACGAGGGAAGTTTCAGCCCCAGCATTTT.

The chain links TRBV9 to TRBJ2-3; 7 nucleotides agree with TRBD2. The CDR3 runs to 15 residues. The germline V gene encodes CDR1 SGDLS and CDR2 YYNGEE. J was trimmed by 10 bases and V by 1 base; bases with no gene match: 12. CDR3 in amino acids: CASSVSSSGGGAQYF. In DNA, the CDR3 is TGTGCCAGCAGCGTATCGTCTAGCGGTGGGGGGGCGCAGTATTTT.

The sample holds one count of this clone. The chain joins TRBV19 to TRBJ2-2, with D possibly matching TRBD1 (6 bases). This CDR3 contains 16 residues. CDR1 and CDR2 (germline): LNHDA, SQIVND (reference sequence). With 5 bases removed from V and 2 bases from J, the gap between germline ends came to 15 bases. CDR3 residues: CASSRAGTQNTGELFF. CDR3 nucleotides: TGTGCCAGTAGTCGGGCCGGGACACAAAACACCGGGGAGCTGTTTTTT.

J is TRBJ1-1 and V is TRBV25-1, with D perhaps matching TRBD1 (5 bases). CDR3 length: 14 amino acids. V was trimmed by 5 bases and J by 5 bases, leaving 15 bases between them. Germline V gene sequence: CDR1 MGHDK, CDR2 SYGVNS. CDR3 residues: CASSWGGRRTEAFF. CDR3 in DNA: TGTGCCAGCAGTTGGGGCGGAAGACGGACTGAAGCTTTCTTT.

The V and J genes are TRBV5-1 and TRBJ2-7; 7 bases agree with TRBD1. Germline lookup yields CDR1 SGHRS and CDR2 YFSETQ. This CDR3 is built from 15 residues. J was trimmed by 2 bases and V by 4 bases; bases with no gene match: 9. CDR3 DNA sequence: TGCGCCAGCAGCCGCTCCGGGACAGAAACCTACGAGCAGTACTTC. Protein product: CASSRSGTETYEQYF. Full variable domain (missing parts from reference TRBV5-1 and TRBJ2-7): KAGVTQTPRYLIKTRGQQVTLSCSPISGHRSVSWYQQTPGQGLQFLFEYFSETQRNKGNFPGRFSGRQFSNSRSEMNVSTLELGDSALYLCASSRSGTETYEQYFGPGTRLTVT.

The chain combines TRBV13 with TRBJ2-7; 9 bases line up with TRBD1. Germline-derived CDR1 and CDR2 are PRHDT and FYEKMQ (reference sequence). The CDR3 is 13 amino acids. After removal of 5 bases from V and 3 bases from J, the junction contained 2 bases not matched to a gene. CDR3 in DNA: TGTGCCAGCAGCGTGGACAGGGGCTACGAGCAGTACTTC. It translates to CASSVDRGYEQYF.